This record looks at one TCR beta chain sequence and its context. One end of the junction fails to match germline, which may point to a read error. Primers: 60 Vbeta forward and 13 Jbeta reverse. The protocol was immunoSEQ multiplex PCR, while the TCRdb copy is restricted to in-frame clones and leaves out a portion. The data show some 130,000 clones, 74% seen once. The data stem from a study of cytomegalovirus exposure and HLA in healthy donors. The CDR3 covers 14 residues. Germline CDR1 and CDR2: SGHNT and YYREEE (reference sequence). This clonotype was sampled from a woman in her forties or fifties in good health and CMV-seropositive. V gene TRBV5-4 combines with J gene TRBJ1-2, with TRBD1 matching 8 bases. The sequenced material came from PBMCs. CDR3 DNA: TGTGCCAGCAGCTTATACAGGGGGGACTATGGCTACCCCTTC. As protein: CASSLYRGDYGYPF.